This paragraph reports one T cell receptor beta chain. Its antigen is not identified. This sample is drawn from a study of post-analysis software for immune sequencing data. Across the study: The study covered relapsing-remitting, secondary progressive and progressive-relapsing courses of multiple sclerosis. Points from the study as a whole: Elevated frequency relative to controls characterized four or five TRBV segments in patients, TRBV5-6, TRBV5-1 and TRBV20-1 among them. Controls' normalized Chao1 diversity significantly exceeded that of multiple sclerosis patients. With F measure, samples from one preparation batch clustered together strongly.

Unique molecular identifiers were present in the TCR beta cDNA libraries. The source material, about 0.95 to 11 million T cells, gave rise to 450,000 to 550,000 cDNA molecules. TCRdb fed the PCR reads into MiXCR, producing one record per CDR3 protein. The sample consists of about 260,000 distinct CDR3 sequences, about 38% of them appearing once. CDR1 is ENHRY and CDR2 is SYGVKD in the germline V gene. The CDR3 consists of 15 residues. J was trimmed by 2 bases and V by 6 bases; bases with no gene match: 4. The clonotype comes from a girl aged 10-17 years with multiple sclerosis. The sample was blood. This chain uses TRBV10-3 with TRBJ2-2, with 9 bases that match TRBD1. The CDR3 region is CAIRGTGQNTGELFF. CDR3 coding DNA: TGTGCCATCAGGGGGACAGGGCAAAACACCGGGGAGCTGTTTTTT.